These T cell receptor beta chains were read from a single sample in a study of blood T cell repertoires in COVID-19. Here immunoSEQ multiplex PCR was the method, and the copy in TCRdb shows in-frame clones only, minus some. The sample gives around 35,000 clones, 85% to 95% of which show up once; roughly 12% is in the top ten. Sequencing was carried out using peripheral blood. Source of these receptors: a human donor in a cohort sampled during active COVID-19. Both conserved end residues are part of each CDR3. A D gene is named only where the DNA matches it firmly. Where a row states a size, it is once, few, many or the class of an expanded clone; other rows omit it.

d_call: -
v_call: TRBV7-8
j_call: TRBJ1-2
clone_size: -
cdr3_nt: TGTGCCAGCAGCCCCCGGACAGCTAACTATGGCTACACCTTC
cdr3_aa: CASSPRTANYGYTF

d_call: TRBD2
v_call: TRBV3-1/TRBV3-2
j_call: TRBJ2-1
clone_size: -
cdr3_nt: TGTGCCAGCAGCCAAGGGTTAGCGGGAGGGGCCCACAATGAGCAGTTCTTC
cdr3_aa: CASSQGLAGGAHNEQFF

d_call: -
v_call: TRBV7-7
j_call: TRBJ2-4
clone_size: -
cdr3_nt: TGTGCTAGCAGCTCATACCAAGAAGAGCTAGCCAAAAACATTCAGTACTTC
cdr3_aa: CASSSYQEELAKNIQYF

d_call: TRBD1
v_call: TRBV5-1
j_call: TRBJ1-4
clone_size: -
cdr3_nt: TGCGCCAGCACCTCCGAGGGGACAGCCGGGACAGAGGAAAAACTGTTTTTT
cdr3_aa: CASTSEGTAGTEEKLFF

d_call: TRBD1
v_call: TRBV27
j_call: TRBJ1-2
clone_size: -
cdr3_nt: TGTGCCAGCAGTTCCGCCGGGACAGACAACTATGGCTACACCTTC
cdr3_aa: CASSSAGTDNYGYTF

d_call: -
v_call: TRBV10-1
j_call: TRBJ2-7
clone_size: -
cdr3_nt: TGCGCCAGCAGGATAGCAGAACCCCTCTACGAGCAGTACTTC
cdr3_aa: CASRIAEPLYEQYF

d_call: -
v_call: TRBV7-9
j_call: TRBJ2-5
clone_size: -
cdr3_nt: TGTGCCAGCAGCCCACTTGGACAGACCTCTCGGACCCAGTACTTC
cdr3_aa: CASSPLGQTSRTQYF

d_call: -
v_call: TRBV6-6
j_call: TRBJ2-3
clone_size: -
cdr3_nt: TGTGCCAGCAGCGTGTCTAGCGAGAGCACAGATACGCAGTATTTT
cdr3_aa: CASSVSSESTDTQYF

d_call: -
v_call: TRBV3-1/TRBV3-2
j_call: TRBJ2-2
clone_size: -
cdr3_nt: TGTGCCAGCAGCCTCGGCGAGTTAGCCACCGGGGAGCTGTTTTTT
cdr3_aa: CASSLGELATGELFF

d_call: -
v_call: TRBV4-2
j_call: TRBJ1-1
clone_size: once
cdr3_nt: TGTGCCAGCAGCCAAGATCTTGGGCAGGGGTCGGCCACTGAAGCTTTCTTT
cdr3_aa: CASSQDLGQGSATEAFF

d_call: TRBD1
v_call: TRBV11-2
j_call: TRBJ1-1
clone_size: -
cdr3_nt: TGTGCCAGCAGCTTGGGGACAGGGGGATCTCCCAGGAACACTGAAGCTTTCTTT
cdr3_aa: CASSLGTGGSPRNTEAFF

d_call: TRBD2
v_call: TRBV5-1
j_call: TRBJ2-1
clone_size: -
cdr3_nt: TGCGCCAGCAGGCTAGGCGGGAGCAATGAGCAGTTCTTC
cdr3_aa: CASRLGGSNEQFF

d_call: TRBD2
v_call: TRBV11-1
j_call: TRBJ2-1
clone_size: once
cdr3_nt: TGTGCCAGCAGCTTAGGGGGACTAGCGGGAGTCGATGAGCAGTTCTTC
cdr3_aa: CASSLGGLAGVDEQFF

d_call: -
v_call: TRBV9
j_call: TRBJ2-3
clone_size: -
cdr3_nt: TGTGCCAGCAGCTCCAGACTAAGCACTAGCACAGATACGCAGTATTTT
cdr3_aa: CASSSRLSTSTDTQYF

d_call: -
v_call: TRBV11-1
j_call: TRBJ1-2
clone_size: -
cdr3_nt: TGTGCCAGCAGCAGCGGGGGCGATAACTATGGCTACACCTTC
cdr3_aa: CASSSGGDNYGYTF

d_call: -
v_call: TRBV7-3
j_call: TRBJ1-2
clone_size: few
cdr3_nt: TGTGCCAGCAGCCCTGGTAGGATCGGGAACTATGGCTACACCTTC
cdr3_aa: CASSPGRIGNYGYTF

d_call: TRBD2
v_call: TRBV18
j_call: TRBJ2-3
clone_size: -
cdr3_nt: TGTGCCAGCTCACCCCTCAGCCCGGCGGGAGGGACAGATACGCAGTATTTT
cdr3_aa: CASSPLSPAGGTDTQYF

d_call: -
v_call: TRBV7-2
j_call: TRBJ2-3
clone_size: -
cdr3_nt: TGTGCCAGCAGCTTTATTGGGGCGGGAACTAGCACAGATACGCAGTATTTT
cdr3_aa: CASSFIGAGTSTDTQYF

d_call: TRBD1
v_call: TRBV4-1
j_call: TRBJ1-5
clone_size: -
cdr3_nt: TGCGCCAGCAGCCAGCAAAGCGGCAGGGGGTATCAGCCCCAGCATTTT
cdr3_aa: CASSQQSGRGYQPQHF

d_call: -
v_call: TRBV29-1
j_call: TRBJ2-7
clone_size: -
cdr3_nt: TGCAGCGCCGTCGGTTGGGGAGAGTACGAGCAGTACTTC
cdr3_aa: CSAVGWGEYEQYF

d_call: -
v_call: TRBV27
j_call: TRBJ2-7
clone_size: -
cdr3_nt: TGTGCCAGCAGTTTATCCCCCAACAGGGCGGGCCACGAGCAGTACTTC
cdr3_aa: CASSLSPNRAGHEQYF

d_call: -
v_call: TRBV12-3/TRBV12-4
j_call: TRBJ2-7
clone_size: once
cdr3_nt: TGTGCCAGCAGTTCGAGTGGGGGCAGGGAGCAGTACTTC
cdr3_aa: CASSSSGGREQYF

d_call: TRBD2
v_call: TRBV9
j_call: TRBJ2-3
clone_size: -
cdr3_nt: TGTGCCAGCAGTTGGGGGACTAGCGGCACAGATACGCAGTATTTT
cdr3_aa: CASSWGTSGTDTQYF

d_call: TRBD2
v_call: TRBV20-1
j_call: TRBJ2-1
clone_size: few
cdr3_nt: TGCAGTGCTAGTCTAGCGGGAGTGGAATACAATGAGCAGTTCTTC
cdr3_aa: CSASLAGVEYNEQFF

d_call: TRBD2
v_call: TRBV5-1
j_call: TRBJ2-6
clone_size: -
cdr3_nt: TGCGCCAGCAGCTTGGCGGGGGGTAGCTCTGGGGCCAACGTCCTGACTTTC
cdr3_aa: CASSLAGGSSGANVLTF

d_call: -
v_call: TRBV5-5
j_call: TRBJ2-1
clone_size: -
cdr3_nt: TGTGCCAGCAGCACTCGGACAGTTTACAATGAGCAGTTCTTC
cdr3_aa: CASSTRTVYNEQFF

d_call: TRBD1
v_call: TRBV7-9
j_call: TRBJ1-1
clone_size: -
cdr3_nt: TGTGCCAGCAGCCGGGACAGAATGAACACTGAAGCTTTCTTT
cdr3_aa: CASSRDRMNTEAFF

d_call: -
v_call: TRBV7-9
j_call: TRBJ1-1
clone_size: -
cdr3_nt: TGTGCCAGCAACCTCAGGGAAGACACTGAAGCTTTCTTT
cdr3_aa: CASNLREDTEAFF

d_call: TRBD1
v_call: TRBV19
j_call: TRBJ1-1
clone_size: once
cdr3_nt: TGTGCCAGTAGAAGGGACAGGGGGAACACTGAAGCTTTCTTT
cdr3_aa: CASRRDRGNTEAFF

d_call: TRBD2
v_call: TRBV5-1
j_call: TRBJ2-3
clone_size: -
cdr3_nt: TGCGCCAGCAGCGGGACTAGCGGCACAGATACGCAGTATTTT
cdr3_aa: CASSGTSGTDTQYF

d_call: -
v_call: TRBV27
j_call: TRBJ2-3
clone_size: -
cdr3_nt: TGTGCCAGCAGTTTAGGGCAGATCACAGATACGCAGTATTTT
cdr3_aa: CASSLGQITDTQYF

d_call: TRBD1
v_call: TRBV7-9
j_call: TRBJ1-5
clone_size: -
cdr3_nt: TGTGCCAGCAGCGGACCGACAGGGGGGAGCAATCAGCCCCAGCATTTT
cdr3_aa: CASSGPTGGSNQPQHF

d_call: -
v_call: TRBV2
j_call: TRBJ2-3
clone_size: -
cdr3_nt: TGTGCCAGCAGGGGGGGAATAGAGACAGATACGCAGTATTTT
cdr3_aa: CASRGGIETDTQYF

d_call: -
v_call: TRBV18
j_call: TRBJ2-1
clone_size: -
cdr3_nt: TGTGCCAGCTCACCACCTAGCGTAAGCGGTGGGGGGAATGAGCAGTTCTTC
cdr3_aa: CASSPPSVSGGGNEQFF

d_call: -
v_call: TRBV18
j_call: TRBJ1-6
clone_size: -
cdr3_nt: TGTGCCAGCTCCTCGGACTCTAGTTCCGGCTCACCCCTCCACTTT
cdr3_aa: CASSSDSSSGSPLHF

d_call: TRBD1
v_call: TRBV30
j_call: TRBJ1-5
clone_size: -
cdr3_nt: TGTGCCTGGAGTGTACACAGGGGAAGCAATCAGCCCCAGCATTTT
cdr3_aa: CAWSVHRGSNQPQHF

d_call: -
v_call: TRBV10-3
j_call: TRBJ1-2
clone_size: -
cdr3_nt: TGTGCCATCAGCCCGGGGGTCGATGGCTACACCTTC
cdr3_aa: CAISPGVDGYTF

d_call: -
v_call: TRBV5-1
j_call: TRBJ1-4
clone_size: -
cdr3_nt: TGCGCCAGCAGCGCCGGACTAGGGGCAACTAATGAAAAACTGTTTTTT
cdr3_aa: CASSAGLGATNEKLFF

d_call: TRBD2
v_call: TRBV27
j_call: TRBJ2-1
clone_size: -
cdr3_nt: TGTGCCAGCAGTCTTAGCGGGATAACCAATGAGCAGTTCTTC
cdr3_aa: CASSLSGITNEQFF

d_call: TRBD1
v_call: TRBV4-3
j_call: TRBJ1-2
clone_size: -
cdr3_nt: TGCGCCAGCAGCCAAGAAGGCAGGGGGTATGATGGCTACACCTTC
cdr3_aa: CASSQEGRGYDGYTF

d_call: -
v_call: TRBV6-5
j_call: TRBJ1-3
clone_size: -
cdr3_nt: TGTGCCAGCAGAGGAGGATTGGAAAACACCATATATTTT
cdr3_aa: CASRGGLENTIYF

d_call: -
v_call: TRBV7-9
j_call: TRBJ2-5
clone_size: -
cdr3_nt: TGTGCCAGCAGGTCACAGGGCATCCAAGAGACCCAGTACTTC
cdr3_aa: CASRSQGIQETQYF

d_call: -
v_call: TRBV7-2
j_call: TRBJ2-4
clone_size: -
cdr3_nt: TGTGCCAGCAGCTCGGGGGTTGGCAAAAACATTCAGTACTTC
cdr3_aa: CASSSGVGKNIQYF

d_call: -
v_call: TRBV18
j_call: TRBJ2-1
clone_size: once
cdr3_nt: TGTGCCAGCTCACCGCCTAGCCTGTCAAATGAGCAGTTCTTC
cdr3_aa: CASSPPSLSNEQFF

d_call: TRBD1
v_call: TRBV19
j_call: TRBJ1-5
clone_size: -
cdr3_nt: TGTGCCAGTAGTAGCGACAGGGGGCAAAAGCCCCAGCATTTT
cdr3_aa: CASSSDRGQKPQHF

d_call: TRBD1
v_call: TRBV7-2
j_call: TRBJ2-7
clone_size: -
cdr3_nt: TGTGCCAGCAGCTTAGAAGCAGGGGGCTTAGGCGAGCAGTACTTC
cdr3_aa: CASSLEAGGLGEQYF

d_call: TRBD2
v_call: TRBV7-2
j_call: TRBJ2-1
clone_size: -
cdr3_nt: TGTGCCAGCAGCAGGACTAGCGATTACAATGAGCAGTTCTTC
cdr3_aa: CASSRTSDYNEQFF

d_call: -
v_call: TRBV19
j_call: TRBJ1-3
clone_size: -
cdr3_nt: TGTGCCAGTAGTATCTACCCCGGACAATCTGGAAACACCATATATTTT
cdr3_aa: CASSIYPGQSGNTIYF

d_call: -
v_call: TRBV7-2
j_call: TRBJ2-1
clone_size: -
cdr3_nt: TGTGCCAGCAGCTTAGGGGCTGGGGGCGATGAGCAGTTCTTC
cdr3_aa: CASSLGAGGDEQFF

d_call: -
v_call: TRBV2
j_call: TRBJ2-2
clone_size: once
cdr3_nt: TGTGCCAGCAGTGAGTCCCTAGCCGCCGGGGAGCTGTTTTTT
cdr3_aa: CASSESLAAGELFF

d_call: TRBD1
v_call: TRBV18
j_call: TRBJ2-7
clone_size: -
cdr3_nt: TGTGCCAGCTCGCTAACTCAGGGGGCTGGCTACGAGCAGTACTTC
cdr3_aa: CASSLTQGAGYEQYF

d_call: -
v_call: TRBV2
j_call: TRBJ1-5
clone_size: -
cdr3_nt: TGTGCCAGCCGTACTACAGGGATGGGCAATCAGCCCCAGCATTTT
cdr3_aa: CASRTTGMGNQPQHF

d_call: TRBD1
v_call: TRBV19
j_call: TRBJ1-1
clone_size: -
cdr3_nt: TGTGCCAGTAGTATAGGGACAGGAAACACTGAAGCTTTCTTT
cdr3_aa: CASSIGTGNTEAFF

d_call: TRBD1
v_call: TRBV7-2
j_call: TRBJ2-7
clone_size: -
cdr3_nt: TGTGCCAGCAGCTTAGGACAGGGGAGGGAGCAGTACTTC
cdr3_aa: CASSLGQGREQYF